This T cell receptor beta chain stems from a study of Graves' ophthalmopathy and Graves' hyperthyroidism (dated by TCRdb to 2017 to 2018). Notes on the research overall: Peripheral blood was collected at initial diagnosis, prior to any treatment. A discovery set of 90 to 100 patients (43 ophthalmopathy, approximately 58 stable hyperthyroidism) was enrolled to explore V-J signatures distinguishing ophthalmopathy from hyperthyroidism. In total, 135 blood samples were TCR-sequenced: 43 ophthalmopathy, some 72 hyperthyroidism and approximately 17 hyperthyroidism-to-ophthalmopathy patients. For training and testing, the approximately 97 patients in the discovery cohort were randomly divided in a 7:3 ratio. To tell Graves' ophthalmopathy apart from Graves' hyperthyroidism, and to predict which patients would progress to ophthalmopathy, the study relied on TCR beta repertoire signatures. Once sampling was done, hyperthyroidism patients were given methimazole at a starting dose of 30 mg daily, while ophthalmopathy patients were given high-dose intravenous methylprednisolone. T-cell repertoires of thyroid tissue and blood were compared in over 5 hyperthyroidism patients. An independent validation cohort was composed of fewer than 20 hyperthyroidism patients and more than 15 patients who later progressed from hyperthyroidism to ophthalmopathy.

The CDR3 sequence holds 13 residues, the cysteine and phenylalanine included. Only the CDR3 part of the read is kept: 39 bases, read in frame from the first base. The junction shows trimming of 5 bases on V and 2 bases on J, plus 12 bases between the germline ends. CDR1 and CDR2 are drawn from the germline V gene (reference sequence): GTSNPN, SVGIG. The ophthalmopathy patients had moderately to severely active disease, with a Clinical Activity Score of 3 or higher, a NOSPECS grade of 4 or higher, and a disease duration of less than 3 months. Patients with other autoimmune diseases, uncontrolled infections, pregnancy or lactation were excluded. Clinical symptoms, serum thyroxine, TRAb, thyroid ultrasound and orbital computed tomography were used for diagnosis. Using Ficoll-Paque density gradient centrifugation, PBMCs were isolated from roughly 9.2 ml of fresh peripheral blood. Trizol reagent was used to extract the total RNA, and its quality was then checked on an Agilent 2100 Bioanalyzer.

This clonotype has ten or more counts. Its binding antigen is unknown. No clone much larger than this one lies a single base away; base qualities are absent. TCR beta CDR3 regions were amplified from RNA transcripts for repertoire sequencing. A first-round RT-PCR used HTBI primers with the Qiagen OneStep RT-PCR kit, followed by a second-round multiplex PCR, size selection and purification. Libraries were sequenced on an Illumina HiSeq2000 using paired-end 100 bp reads. The authors' pipeline ran thus. SOAPnuke was used to process the reads, throwing out any read that had adapters, had uncalled bases, had a mean Phred below 15, or lacked an exact constant-primer or identifier match. COPE v1.2.5 was used to merge the high-quality paired reads. Clonotypes were defined as unique nucleotide sequences and were aligned to IMGT TRB V, D and J references using MiTCR v1.1. Analysis was restricted to V-J combinations with a frequency above 0.0001, which covered roughly 99% of repertoires. For each V-J combination, a TCR clonal expansion and chaos score was defined as F50 clonal expansion divided by the chaos observed in the TCRdist matrix. Welch's t-statistics and random forest were used to narrow the features down to approximately twelve V-J combinations, which were then fed into a naive Bayes classifier. The Morisita-Horn index was used to measure how similar the thyroid and blood repertoires were. Using fastp trimming at Q25 and MiXCR clonotype assembly, TCRdb reanalyzed the public sequencing data and kept in-frame beta chains. Every distinct CDR3 protein forms one entry, paired with its most common genes and DNA. These V and J calls originate from TCRdb's pipeline instead of the authors' own analysis. This sample has a few hundred thousand distinct CDR3 sequences in its table, and approximately 16% of those were observed once. The ten largest make up 1.6% of the sample.

On the study overall, not on this receptor specifically: Sample size was not predetermined statistically, and investigators were not blinded to group allocation. Most expanded thyroid clonotypes with frequency above 0.001 were also detected in blood, suggesting blood repertoires may reflect the thyroid immune response. In cross-validation, the 13-signature model distinguished ophthalmopathy from stable hyperthyroidism with almost 90% sensitivity and about 81% specificity, and in the test set the corresponding values were approximately 80% and 75%. In validation, the model predicted ophthalmopathy progression with more than 70% sensitivity and around 72% specificity; some 13 predicted patients were CT-confirmed with GO in a median of around 6 months.

Sequenced material: peripheral blood. Recombination linked TRBV30 to TRBJ1-2, with no reliable assignment of the D segment. This TCR was sampled from a woman aged 18-29 years with Graves' ophthalmopathy. Donor details come from another sample of the same person, matched by shared clones. The CDR3 is CAWATTANYGYTF. The base sequence is TGTGCCTGGGCCACAACCGCAAACTATGGCTACACCTTC.